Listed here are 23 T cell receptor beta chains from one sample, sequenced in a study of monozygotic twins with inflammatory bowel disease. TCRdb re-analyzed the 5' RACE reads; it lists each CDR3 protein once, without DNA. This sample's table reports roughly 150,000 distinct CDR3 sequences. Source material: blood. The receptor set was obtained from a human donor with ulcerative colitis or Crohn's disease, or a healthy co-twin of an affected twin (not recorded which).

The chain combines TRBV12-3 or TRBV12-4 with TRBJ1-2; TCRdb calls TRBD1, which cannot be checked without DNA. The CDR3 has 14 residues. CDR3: CASSSPPEWNGYTF.

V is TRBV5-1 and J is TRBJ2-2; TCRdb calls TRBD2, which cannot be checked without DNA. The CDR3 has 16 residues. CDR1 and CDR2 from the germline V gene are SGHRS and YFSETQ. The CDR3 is CASSVRTSRGTGELFF.

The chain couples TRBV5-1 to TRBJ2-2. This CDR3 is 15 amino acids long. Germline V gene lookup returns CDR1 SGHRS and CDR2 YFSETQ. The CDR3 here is CASSSQGRDTGELFF.

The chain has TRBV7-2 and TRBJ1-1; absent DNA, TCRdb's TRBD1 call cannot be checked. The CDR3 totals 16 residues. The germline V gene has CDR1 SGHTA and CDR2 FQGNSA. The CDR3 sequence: CASSLMGTGANTEAFF.

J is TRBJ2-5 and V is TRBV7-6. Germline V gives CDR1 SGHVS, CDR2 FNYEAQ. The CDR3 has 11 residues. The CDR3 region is CASSVQETQYF. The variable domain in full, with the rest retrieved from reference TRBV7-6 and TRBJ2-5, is GAGVSQSPRYKVTKRGQDVALRCDPISGHVSLYWYRQALGQGPEFLTYFNYEAQQDKSGLPNDRFSAERPEGSISTLTIQRTEQRDSAMYRCASSVQETQYFGPGTRLLVL.

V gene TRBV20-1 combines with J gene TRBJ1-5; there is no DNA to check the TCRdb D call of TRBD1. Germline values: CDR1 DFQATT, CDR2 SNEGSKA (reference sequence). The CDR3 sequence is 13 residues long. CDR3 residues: CSVTGGSNQPQHF.

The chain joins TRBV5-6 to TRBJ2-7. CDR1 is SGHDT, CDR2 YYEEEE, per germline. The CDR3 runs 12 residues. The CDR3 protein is CASTGPNYEQYF.

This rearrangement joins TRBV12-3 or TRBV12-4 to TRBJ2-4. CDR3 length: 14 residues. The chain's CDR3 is CASSSTNYWGIQYF.

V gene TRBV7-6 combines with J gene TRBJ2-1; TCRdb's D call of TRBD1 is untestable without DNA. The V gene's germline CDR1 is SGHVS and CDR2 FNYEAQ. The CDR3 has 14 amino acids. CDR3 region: CASSPQEGGHKQFF.

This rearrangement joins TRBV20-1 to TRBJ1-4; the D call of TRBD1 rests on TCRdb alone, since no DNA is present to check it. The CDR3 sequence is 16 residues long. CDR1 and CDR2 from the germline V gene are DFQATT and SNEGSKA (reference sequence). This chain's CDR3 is CSASPRSRGASEKLFF.

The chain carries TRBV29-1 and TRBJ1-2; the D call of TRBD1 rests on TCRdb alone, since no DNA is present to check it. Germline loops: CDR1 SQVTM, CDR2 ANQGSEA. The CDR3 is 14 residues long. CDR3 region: CSTQRTVSYYGYTF.

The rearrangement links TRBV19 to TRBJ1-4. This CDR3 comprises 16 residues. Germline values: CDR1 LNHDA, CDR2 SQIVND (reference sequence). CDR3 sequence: CASSHARGGQHEKLFF.

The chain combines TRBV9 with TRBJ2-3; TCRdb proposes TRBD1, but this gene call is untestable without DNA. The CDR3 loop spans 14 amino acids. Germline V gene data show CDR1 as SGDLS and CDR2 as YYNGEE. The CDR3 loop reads CASSVMGHTDTQYF.

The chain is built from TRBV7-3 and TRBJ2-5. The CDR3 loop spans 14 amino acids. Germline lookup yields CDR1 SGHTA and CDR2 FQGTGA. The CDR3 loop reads CASSRYGDQETQYF. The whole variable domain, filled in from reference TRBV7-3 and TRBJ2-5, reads GAGVSQTPSNKVTEKGKYVELRCDPISGHTALYWYRQSLGQGPEFLIYFQGTGAADDSGLPNDRFFAVRPEGSVSTLKIQRTERGDSAVYLCASSRYGDQETQYFGPGTRLLVL.

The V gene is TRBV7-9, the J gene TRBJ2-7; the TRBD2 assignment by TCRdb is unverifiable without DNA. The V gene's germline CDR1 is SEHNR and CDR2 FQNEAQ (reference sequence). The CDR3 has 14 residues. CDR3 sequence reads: CASSLTGGPEEQYF.

CDR3 sequence reads: CASSFRGTGSVTQYF. This chain links TRBV7-2 with TRBJ2-5; the D call of TRBD1 rests on TCRdb alone, since no DNA is present to check it. The CDR3 length is 15 residues. Germline V gene sequence: CDR1 SGHTA, CDR2 FQGNSA.

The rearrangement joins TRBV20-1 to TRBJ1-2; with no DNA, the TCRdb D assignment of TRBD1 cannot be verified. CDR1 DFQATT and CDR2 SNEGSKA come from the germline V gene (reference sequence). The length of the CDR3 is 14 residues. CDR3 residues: CSVATSRTGYGYTF.

The chain's CDR3 is CASSFTGGPAPDTQYF. This sequence joins TRBV5-1 and TRBJ2-3; without DNA, the TCRdb call of TRBD2 cannot be checked. Germline V gene lookup returns CDR1 SGHRS and CDR2 YFSETQ. CDR3 length equals 16 residues.

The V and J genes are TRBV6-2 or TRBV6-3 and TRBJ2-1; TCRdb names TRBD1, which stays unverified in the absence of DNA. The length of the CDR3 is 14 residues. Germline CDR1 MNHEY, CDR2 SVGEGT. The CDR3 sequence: CASSPGRGANEQFF.

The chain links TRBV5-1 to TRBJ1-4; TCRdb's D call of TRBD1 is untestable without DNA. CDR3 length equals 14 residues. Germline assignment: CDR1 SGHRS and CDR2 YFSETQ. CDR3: CASSFSGDDEKLFF.

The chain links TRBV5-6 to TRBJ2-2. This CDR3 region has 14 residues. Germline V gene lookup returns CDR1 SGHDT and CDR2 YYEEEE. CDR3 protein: CASSFDQNTGELFF. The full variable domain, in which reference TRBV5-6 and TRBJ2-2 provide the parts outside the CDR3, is DAGVTQSPTHLIKTRGQQVTLRCSPKSGHDTVSWYQQALGQGPQFIFQYYEEEERQRGNFPDRFSGHQFPNYSSELNVNALLLGDSALYLCASSFDQNTGELFFGEGSRLTVL.

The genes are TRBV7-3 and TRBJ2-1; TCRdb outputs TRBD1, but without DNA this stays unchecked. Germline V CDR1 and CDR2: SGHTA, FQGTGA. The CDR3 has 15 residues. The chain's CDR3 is CASSLNQGAYNEQFF.

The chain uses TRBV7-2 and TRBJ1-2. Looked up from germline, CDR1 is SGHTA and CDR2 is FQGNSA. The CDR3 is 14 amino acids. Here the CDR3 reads CASSLSSANYGYTF.